This T cell receptor (beta chain) appears in the sequencing data of a study of blood T cells in healthy people across ages (dated by TCRdb to between 2014 and 2017). The study in broad terms: Template switching captured roughly one uniquely barcoded TCR beta cDNA molecule per two T cells in model experiments. Four age groups were formed from the donors: young (average roughly 15 years), middle-aged (just under 40), aged (roughly 56) and long-lived (less than 85). To track age-related changes in TCR beta repertoire diversity, the study relied on deep sequencing normalized with unique cDNA molecular identifiers. The study analyzed two additional independent replicas of 1 million unique cDNA reads from the same blood draw for two donors, one aged 18 to 29 and one aged 80 or older. To avoid experimental bias, donors of different ages were spread randomly across the sequencing lanes.

Summary of the overall study and its limitations: Estimates of total diversity based on one million sequenced T cells were considered lower bounds and underestimates. As age increased, observed TCR beta diversity per million T cells dropped in a roughly linear way, and a significant reduction was already evident by age around 41. The long-lived group showed more naive CD4+ T cells, fewer expanded clones and increased TCR diversity than the aged group, suggesting age selection. The CMV infection status of donors was not known, potentially confounding age-related changes in expanded clonotypes. Observed TCR beta diversity correlated strongly with the percentage of naive T cells measured by flow cytometry. Because profiling used bulk unsorted PBMCs, naive and antigen-experienced compartments could not be compared conclusively.

V is reduced by 0 bases and J by 9 bases, leaving a spacing of 6 bases between them. For CDR1 and CDR2, the germline V gene lists MNHEY and SVGAGI. Counted from cysteine to phenylalanine, this CDR3 has 12 amino acids. Of all the DNA, just the CDR3 is kept, 36 bases in frame from base 1. The donors were some 39 Caucasian individuals from Russia, aged roughly 6 to 100 years, who were systemically healthy. Each donor gave 8 to 10 milliliters of peripheral blood, collected into EDTA-treated Vacutainer tubes. Ficoll-Paque density-gradient centrifugation was used to isolate PBMCs, with at least 6.5 million per sample. Trizol reagent was used to extract total RNA from the PBMCs, yielding at least 6 micrograms per sample. Naive CD45RAhigh/CD27high T cell percentages were measured by flow cytometry on a PBMC aliquot from every donor. Receptor libraries were prepared by 5' RACE. TCRdb names Illumina HiSeq 2500 as the instrument used. A second PCR of about 6 to 11 cycles was run with a J-beta primer mix and a sample-barcoded 5' primer. A unique molecular identifier was introduced onto each TCR beta cDNA molecule by a template-switch 5' adaptor carrying 12 random nucleotides. Each sample yielded at least 3 million CDR3-containing paired-end reads. First-strand cDNA synthesis was performed from all RNA using the Mint cDNA synthesis kit, with priming by a TRBC-specific oligonucleotide. Following uracil-DNA glycosylase treatment, all cDNA underwent a first 18-cycle PCR with the universal primers M1SS and BC2_uni_R. Per the authors' processing: Each sample was normalized by randomly selecting 1 million high-quality reads, each carrying a distinct molecular identifier. Reads sharing molecular identifiers were discarded rather than binned into consensus sequences. MiTCR, run with a Q25 quality threshold and the strictest error-elimination algorithm, handled CDR3 identification, clonotype clustering and error correction. A nonparametric unseen species model with Euler transformation was used to estimate lower-bound total TCR beta diversity. TCRdb reworked the public reads: Q25 trimming with fastp, MiXCR clone assembly, productive beta chains retained. Merged by CDR3 protein, the rows form single entries marked with the most common genes and DNA. These V and J calls originate from TCRdb's pipeline instead of the authors' own analysis. The sample profile shows around 280,000 distinct CDR3 sequences; roughly 27% of them were found once. The ten largest clones add up to approximately 28% of the sample.

There are many counts of this clonotype. The antigen this receptor binds is unknown. No base qualities exist here, and no much larger clone lies one base off it. The clonotype comes from a woman between 70 and 85 years old in good health. This receptor chain uses TRBV6-5 and TRBJ2-1; the D gene identity is not certain. The sample taken for sequencing was blood. The nucleotide sequence is TGTGCCAGCAGTTACTCGAACCGTGAGCAGTTCTTC. Its translation reads: CASSYSNREQFF.